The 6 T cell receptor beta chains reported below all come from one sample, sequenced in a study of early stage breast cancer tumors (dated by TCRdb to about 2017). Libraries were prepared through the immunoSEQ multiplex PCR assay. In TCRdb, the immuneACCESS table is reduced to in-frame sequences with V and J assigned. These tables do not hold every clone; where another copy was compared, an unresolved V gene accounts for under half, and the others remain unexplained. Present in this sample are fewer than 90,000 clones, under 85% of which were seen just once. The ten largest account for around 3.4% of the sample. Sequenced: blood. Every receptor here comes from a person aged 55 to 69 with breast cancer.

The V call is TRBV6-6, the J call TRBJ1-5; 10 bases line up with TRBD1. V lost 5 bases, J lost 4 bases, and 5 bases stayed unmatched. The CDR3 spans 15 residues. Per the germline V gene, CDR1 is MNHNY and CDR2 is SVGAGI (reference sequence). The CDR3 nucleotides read TGTGCCAGCAGTCGCGACAGGGGGCCGAATCAGCCCCAGCATTTT. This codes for CASSRDRGPNQPQHF.

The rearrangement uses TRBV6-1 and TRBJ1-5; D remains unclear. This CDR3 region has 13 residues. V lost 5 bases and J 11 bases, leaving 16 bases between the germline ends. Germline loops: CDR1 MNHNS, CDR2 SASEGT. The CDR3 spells CASSPPGLRTQHF. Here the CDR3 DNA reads TGTGCCAGCAGTCCCCCGGGCCTCAGGACCCAGCATTTT.

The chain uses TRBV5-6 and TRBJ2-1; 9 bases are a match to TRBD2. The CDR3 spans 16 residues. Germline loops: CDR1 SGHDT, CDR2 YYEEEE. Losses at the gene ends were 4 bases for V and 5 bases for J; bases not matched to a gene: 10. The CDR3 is CASSPNYLAGDNEQFF. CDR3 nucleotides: TGTGCCAGCAGCCCCAATTATTTAGCGGGGGACAATGAGCAGTTCTTC.

DNA of the CDR3: TGTGCCAGCAGCTTAAACGGGGGCTCACCAGTTGGTGCTTTCTTT. This sequence encodes CASSLNGGSPVGAFF. The chain couples TRBV7-3 to TRBJ1-1; a weak D match, TRBD1 (6 bases). CDR3 length equals 15 residues. Trimming cost V 1 base and J 11 bases, with 20 bases left between them. CDR1 SGHTA and CDR2 FQGTGA come from the germline V gene.

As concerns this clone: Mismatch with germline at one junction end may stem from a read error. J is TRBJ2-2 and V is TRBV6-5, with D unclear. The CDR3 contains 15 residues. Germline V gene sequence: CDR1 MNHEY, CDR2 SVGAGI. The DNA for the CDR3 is TGTGCCAGCAGTTACATTGTAGGCACCACCGAGGAGCTGTTTTTT. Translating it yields CASSYIVGTTEELFF.

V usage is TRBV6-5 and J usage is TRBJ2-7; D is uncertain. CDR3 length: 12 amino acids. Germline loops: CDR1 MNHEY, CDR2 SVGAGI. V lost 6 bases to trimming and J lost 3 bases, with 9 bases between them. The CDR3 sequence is CASSPKNYEQYF. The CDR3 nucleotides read TGTGCCAGCAGCCCTAAGAACTACGAGCAGTACTTC.